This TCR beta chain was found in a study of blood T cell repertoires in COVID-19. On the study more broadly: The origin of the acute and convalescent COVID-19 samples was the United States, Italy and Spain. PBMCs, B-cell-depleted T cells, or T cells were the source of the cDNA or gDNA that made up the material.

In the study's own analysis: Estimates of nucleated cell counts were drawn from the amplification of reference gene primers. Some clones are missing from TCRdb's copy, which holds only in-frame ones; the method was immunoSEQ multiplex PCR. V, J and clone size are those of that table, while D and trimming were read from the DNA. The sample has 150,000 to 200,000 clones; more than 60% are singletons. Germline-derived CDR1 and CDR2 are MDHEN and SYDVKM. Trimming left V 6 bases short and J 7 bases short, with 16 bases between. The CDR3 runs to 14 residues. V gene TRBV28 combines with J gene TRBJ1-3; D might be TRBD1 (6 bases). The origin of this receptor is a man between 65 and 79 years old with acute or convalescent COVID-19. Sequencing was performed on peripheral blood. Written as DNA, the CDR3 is TGTGCCAGCAGCATCCAGACAGGTCGGAACACCATATATTTT. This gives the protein CASSIQTGRNTIYF.